These 22 T cell receptor beta chains were sequenced from one sample in a study of blood T cells in healthy people across ages. The authors ran a second PCR of roughly 6 to 11 cycles using a sample-barcoded 5' primer and a J-beta primer mix. TCRdb used MiXCR to reprocess the 5' RACE reads, holding one entry per CDR3 protein. The table has about 600,000 distinct CDR3 sequences, roughly 48% seen once. The sequenced sample consisted of blood. These receptors came from an elderly man in good health.

The chain carries TRBV30 and TRBJ2-5; D not certain. The J call may be incorrect, as the DNA end agrees better with TRBJ2-7. The CDR3 contains 12 residues. Germline assignment: CDR1 GTSNPN and CDR2 SVGIG (reference sequence). CDR3 amino acids: CACRSDGYEQYF. In nucleotides, the CDR3 is TGTGCCTGCCGTTCGGATGGCTACGAGCAGTACTTC.

The chain carries TRBV10-2 and TRBJ1-6, with no clear D. The CDR3 is 17 residues long. Per germline, CDR1 WSHSY and CDR2 SAAADI. V lost 6 bases and J lost 2, with 17 bases in between. CDR3 amino acids: CASSRSADGPYNSPLHF. CDR3 DNA sequence: TGCGCCAGCAGCCGGTCGGCAGATGGCCCCTATAATTCACCCCTCCACTTT.

V and J are TRBV20-1 and TRBJ2-2; D gene unclear. This CDR3 has 14 amino acids. V was trimmed by 1 base and J by 0 bases, leaving 6 bases between them. Looked up from germline, CDR1 is DFQATT and CDR2 is SNEGSKA (reference sequence). The CDR3: CSARGQPNTGELFF. CDR3 nucleotide sequence: TGCAGTGCTAGAGGGCAGCCGAACACCGGGGAGCTGTTTTTT.

This clonotype was seen a handful of times. A much larger clone lies one base from this, so it may be a read error. The CDR3 DNA reads as TGTGCCAGCAGTAGTGGCGGGTACAATGAGCAGTACTTC. Protein: CASSSGGYNEQYF. The chain has TRBV6-5 and TRBJ2-7; TRBD2 is a possible D gene (5 bases). Germline V gene sequence: CDR1 MNHEY, CDR2 SVGAGI. V was shortened by 5 bases and J by 7 bases, with 15 bases between the two germline ends. CDR3 length: 13 residues.

The V and J genes are TRBV20-1 and TRBJ1-2, with D possibly being TRBD1 (5 bases). This CDR3 is built from 13 residues. The V gene lost 6 bases and the J gene lost 8 bases, with 19 bases spanning the gap. Germline lookup yields CDR1 DFQATT and CDR2 SNEGSKA (reference sequence). CDR3: CSASLDGGGGYTF. The DNA of the CDR3 is TGCAGTGCCTCCCTTGATGGGGGAGGCGGCTACACCTTC.

There are a few counts of this clonotype. The CDR3 bases are TGCAGCGCCTCGGAGGGGGCGGACTATGGCTACACCTTC. Translated, it gives CSASEGADYGYTF. V is TRBV29-1 and J is TRBJ1-2; 7 nucleotides match TRBD1. CDR3 size: 13 residues. CDR1 and CDR2 from the germline V gene are SQVTM and ANQGSEA. The ends lost 7 bases at V and 3 bases at J; junction bases unmatched: 8. Looking up the rest from reference TRBV29-1 and TRBJ1-2 gives the full variable domain: SAVISQKPSRDICQRGTSLTIQCQVDSQVTMMFWYRQQPGQSLTLIATANQGSEATYESGFVIDKFPISRPNLTFSTLTVSNMSPEDSSIYLCSASEGADYGYTFGSGTRLTVV.

The sample holds many counts of this clonotype. This chain connects TRBV6-6 to TRBJ2-5, with TRBD2 identical over 13 bases. CDR1 is MNHNY, CDR2 SVGAGI, per germline (reference sequence). The J segment lost 6 bases and the V segment lost 6 bases, leaving 4 bases of the junction unmatched. The CDR3 has 14 residues. CDR3 in DNA: TGTGCCAGCAGATGGACTAGCGGGAGTCAGACCCAGTACTTC. It is translated as CASRWTSGSQTQYF.

This clonotype has a handful of counts. The chain employs TRBV7-9 and TRBJ1-2; 7 bases are shared with TRBD1. This CDR3 region has 12 residues. Germline V gene sequence: CDR1 SEHNR, CDR2 FQNEAQ (reference sequence). The ends lost 7 bases at V and 6 bases at J; junction bases unmatched: 5. CDR3 nucleotides: TGTGCCAGCAACCGACAGGGAGATGGCTACACCTTC. This encodes CASNRQGDGYTF.

The sample holds a few counts of this clonotype. The V gene is TRBV5-1, the J gene TRBJ1-2, with 12 bases matching TRBD1. Germline loops: CDR1 SGHRS, CDR2 YFSETQ. Losses at the gene ends were 7 bases for V and 6 bases for J; bases not matched to a gene: 4. CDR3 length: 13 residues. The CDR3 reads CASGDRGRDGYTF. DNA for the CDR3: TGCGCCAGCGGGGACAGGGGGCGCGATGGCTACACCTTC.

Regarding this clonotype: A much larger clone sits a single nucleotide away, making a read error possible. This rearrangement joins TRBV6-1 to TRBJ2-1; 13 bases fit TRBD2. The J call is doubtful: the DNA matches TRBJ2-7 better. The CDR3 is 16 amino acids. Germline V gives CDR1 MNHNS, CDR2 SASEGT. CDR3 amino acids: CASSGTSGDSCNEQYF. The CDR3 nucleotides read TGTGCCAGCTCCGGGACTAGCGGGGACTCCTGCAATGAGCAGTACTTC.

This sequence joins TRBV7-9 and TRBJ2-1, with 11 bases fitting TRBD2. The CDR3 is 16 residues long. CDR1 SEHNR and CDR2 FQNEAQ come from the germline V gene (reference sequence). J gave up 15 bases and V 3 bases, and 16 bases lay outside the gene matches. The CDR3 DNA sequence: TGTGCCAGCAGCTTCGCCGGGACTAGCGGACTGGCCGTGAGGTTCTTC. Its translation is CASSFAGTSGLAVRFF.

This chain links TRBV7-9 with TRBJ1-2; unclear D gene. This CDR3 is 15 amino acids long. Germline V lookup: CDR1 SEHNR, CDR2 FQNEAQ (reference sequence). Trimming left V 5 bases short and J 0 bases short, with 13 bases between. The DNA for the CDR3 is TGTGCCAGCAGCAGAGCGTTAGCAGCTAACTATGGCTACACCTTC. Protein: CASSRALAANYGYTF.

This clonotype was recorded only once. V gene TRBV10-3 combines with J gene TRBJ2-5; 11 bases align to TRBD2. The CDR3 has 15 residues. V lost 6 bases to trimming and J lost 11 bases; unmatched junction nucleotides: 14. Germline lookup yields CDR1 ENHRY and CDR2 SYGVKD. CDR3 residues: CAIRGGTSGYNEQYF. The CDR3 DNA follows: TGTGCCATCAGGGGGGGGACTAGCGGATACAATGAGCAGTACTTC.

CDR3 in DNA: TGTGCCAGCAGCTTTGGGGATCTCGGCAATCAGCCCCAGCATTTT. Residues: CASSFGDLGNQPQHF. The V gene is TRBV7-8, the J gene TRBJ1-5, with D unclear. The CDR3 loop spans 15 amino acids. The ends were cut back, 3 bases at V and 2 bases at J, with 11 bases in the middle. Germline V gene data show CDR1 as SGHVS and CDR2 as FQNEAQ.

As to this clonotype: Just one base apart from a much larger clone, this may be a read error. The chain couples TRBV29-1 to TRBJ2-1; 9 nucleotides line up with TRBD2. Germline V lookup: CDR1 SQVTM, CDR2 ANQGSEA. This CDR3 comprises 16 residues. With 7 bases clipped from V and 6 bases from J, the junction kept 16 bases outside the gene matches. This chain's CDR3 is CSAVLLAGSVSNEQFF. CDR3 nucleotides: TGCAGCGCTGTTCTGCTAGCGGGGTCTGTTTCCAATGAGCAGTTCTTC.

This clonotype was counted ten times or more. The chain has TRBV6-1 and TRBJ2-5; the match to TRBD1 covers 8 bases. The length of the CDR3 is 13 residues. V shed 5 bases and J 4 bases; nucleotides not matched to a gene: 3. Per the germline V gene, CDR1 is MNHNS and CDR2 is SASEGT. The CDR3 DNA reads TGTGCCAGCAGTTGGACAGGGTTAGAGACCCAGTACTTC. Protein sequence: CASSWTGLETQYF.

This clonotype was seen ten or more times. J is TRBJ2-1 and V is TRBV5-1, with 10 bases identical to TRBD2. This CDR3 comprises 14 residues. Losses at the gene ends were 0 bases for V and 6 bases for J; bases not matched to a gene: 0. Germline V gives CDR1 SGHRS, CDR2 YFSETQ. CDR3 loop: CASSLGTSGNEQFF. The CDR3 DNA sequence: TGCGCCAGCAGCTTGGGGACTAGCGGCAATGAGCAGTTCTTC.

The chain combines TRBV5-8 with TRBJ2-7; 10 nucleotides align to TRBD1. V lost 4 bases to trimming and J lost 2 bases; unmatched junction nucleotides: 12. This CDR3 has 17 amino acids. Germline V gives CDR1 SGHTS, CDR2 YDEGEE. The CDR3, as DNA: TGTGCCAGCAGCCCGCCCCTCCCGGGACAGGGGACCTACGAGCAGTACTTC. Translating it yields CASSPPLPGQGTYEQYF.

The J gene is TRBJ2-5, the V gene TRBV7-2, with TRBD1 matching 8 bases. Germline CDR1 and CDR2: SGHTA and FQGNSA. The CDR3 runs 13 residues. J was trimmed by 4 bases and V by 8 bases; bases with no gene match: 6. In nucleotides, the CDR3 is TGTGCCAGCGGACAGGGAGTGGTAGAGACCCAGTACTTC. Its translation: CASGQGVVETQYF.

The chain couples TRBV7-3 to TRBJ2-3; D is uncertain. The CDR3 totals 15 residues. The ends were cut back, 1 base at V and 0 bases at J, with 8 bases in the middle. Germline V gene lookup returns CDR1 SGHTA and CDR2 FQGTGA. The CDR3 bases are TGTGCCAGCAGCTTAATCAGAGCTAGCACAGATACGCAGTATTTT. Amino acid sequence: CASSLIRASTDTQYF.

The V call is TRBV28, the J call TRBJ2-1; 12 bases fit TRBD2. Germline lookup yields CDR1 MDHEN and CDR2 SYDVKM. This CDR3 has 15 amino acids. Trimming at V came to 2 bases and at J to 8 bases, leaving 4 bases not matched to a gene. CDR3 sequence: CASSLTSGRRHEQFF. Written as DNA, the CDR3 is TGTGCCAGCAGTTTAACTAGCGGGAGGAGGCATGAGCAGTTCTTC.

This clonotype has ten or more counts. The chain is built from TRBV12-3 or TRBV12-4 and TRBJ2-1; 7 nucleotides agree with TRBD1. The CDR3 covers 11 residues. V lost 4 bases, J lost 15 bases, and 6 bases stayed unmatched. CDR3: CASSSGDSPFF. The CDR3 DNA follows: TGTGCCAGCAGTTCCGGGGACAGCCCGTTCTTC.